The clone carrying this TCR beta chain came up a few times. The data stem from a study of cytomegalovirus exposure and HLA in healthy donors. CDR3 size: 12 residues. The junction had 7 bases not matched to a gene; V was cut back by 7 bases and J by 10 bases. Looked up from germline, CDR1 is SEHNR and CDR2 is FQNEAQ (reference sequence). The table came from immunoSEQ multiplex PCR; TCRdb's copy has only in-frame clones and leaves some out. The sample yields 120,000 to 150,000 clones, around 87% seen once. The sequence was collected from a young man in good health and CMV-seropositive. The sequenced material came from PBMCs. V and J are TRBV7-9 and TRBJ2-1; 7 nucleotides align to TRBD1. The CDR3, as DNA: TGTGCCAGCACCACGACAGGGATCGAGCAGTTCTTC. This codes for CASTTTGIEQFF.